Following are 32 T cell receptor beta chains from one sample sequenced in a study of early T cells in non-severe SARS-CoV-2 infection. TCRdb independently ran MiXCR on the 5' RACE reads; one entry per CDR3 protein. The sample comprises 74,000 or so distinct CDR3 sequences, around 13% of which are singletons, and 0.95% to 1.3% rests with the top ten. Sequenced input: whole blood. The receptors were sampled from an adult who was a healthcare worker with PCR-confirmed SARS-CoV-2 infection or an uninfected control (not recorded which).

V and J are TRBV11-2 and TRBJ2-3, with 11 bases that match TRBD2. Germline CDR1 is SGHAT and CDR2 is FQNNGV. The CDR3 consists of 17 residues. Trimming at V came to 5 bases and at J to 9 bases, leaving 16 bases not matched to a gene. The CDR3 DNA reads TGTGCCAGCAGCCCCTCGCCGCATCAACTAGCGGGAGACACGCAGTATTTT. Translated: CASSPSPHQLAGDTQYF. Drawing the rest from reference TRBV11-2 and TRBJ2-3, the complete variable domain is EAGVAQSPRYKIIEKRQSVAFWCNPISGHATLYWYQQILGQGPKLLIQFQNNGVVDDSQLPKDRFSAERLKGVDSTLKIQPAKLEDSAVYLCASSPSPHQLAGDTQYFGPGTRLTVL.

The V gene is TRBV30, the J gene TRBJ2-7; possible D gene TRBD1, 5 bases. The CDR3 is 12 amino acids. Looked up from germline, CDR1 is GTSNPN and CDR2 is SVGIG (reference sequence). V was trimmed by 2 bases and J by 2 bases, leaving 7 bases between them. CDR3 region: CAWSMDTYEQYF. In DNA form, the CDR3 reads TGTGCCTGGAGTATGGACACCTACGAGCAGTACTTC. Full variable domain (outside the CDR3, taken from reference TRBV30 and TRBJ2-7): SQTIHQWPATLVQPVGSPLSLECTVEGTSNPNLYWYRQAAGRGLQLLFYSVGIGQISSEVPQNLSASRPQDRQFILSSKKLLLSDSGFYLCAWSMDTYEQYFGPGTRLTVT.

This clonotype was detected ten times or more. The V call is TRBV19, the J call TRBJ2-7; D gene unclear. Looked up from germline, CDR1 is LNHDA and CDR2 is SQIVND (reference sequence). Deletions cut 4 bases from V and 5 bases from J, with 6 bases between. The length of the CDR3 is 11 residues. The CDR3: CASSRANEQYF. CDR3 DNA: TGTGCCAGTAGTAGGGCGAACGAGCAGTACTTC.

The rearrangement links TRBV15 to TRBJ2-6; the D gene is possibly TRBD1 (6 bases). Trimming pared 2 bases from V and 3 bases from J, leaving 8 bases between. Germline V gene data show CDR1 as LNHNV and CDR2 as YYDKDF (reference sequence). The CDR3 spans 15 residues. The CDR3 reads CATSRNRVGANVLTF. The CDR3 DNA reads TGTGCCACCAGCAGAAACAGGGTTGGGGCCAACGTCCTGACTTTC.

The chain uses TRBV28 and TRBJ2-5, with D maybe TRBD2 (5 bases). Germline assignment: CDR1 MDHEN and CDR2 SYDVKM. The CDR3 is 14 amino acids. V lost 5 bases, J lost 5 bases, and 15 bases lay in between. The CDR3 is CASSPRDLEETQYF. The CDR3 DNA reads TGTGCCAGCAGTCCCCGGGATCTCGAGGAGACCCAGTACTTC. The full variable domain, completed using reference TRBV28 and TRBJ2-5, is DVKVTQSSRYLVKRTGEKVFLECVQDMDHENMFWYRQDPGLGLRLIYFSYDVKMKEKGDIPEGYSVSREKKERFSLILESASTNQTSMYLCASSPRDLEETQYFGPGTRLLVL.

This clonotype was seen repeatedly, ten times or more. The chain employs TRBV7-9 and TRBJ2-2; TRBD1 is a possible D gene (7 bases). The germline V gene encodes CDR1 SEHNR and CDR2 FQNEAQ (reference sequence). V lost 2 bases and J 2 bases, leaving 12 bases between the germline ends. The CDR3 has 16 residues. The CDR3 reads CASSLLTGTNTGELFF. For the CDR3, the DNA is TGTGCCAGCAGCTTATTGACAGGGACTAACACCGGGGAGCTGTTTTTT.

This clonotype appeared a few times. The chain has TRBV10-3 and TRBJ2-1; the match to TRBD2 covers 7 bases. Germline V gene data show CDR1 as ENHRY and CDR2 as SYGVKD. J was trimmed by 5 bases and V by 6 bases; bases with no gene match: 7. CDR3 length: 14 residues. CDR3 in amino acids: CAIRGPSGHNEQFF. The CDR3 coding sequence is TGTGCCATCAGGGGCCCTAGCGGACACAATGAGCAGTTCTTC.

This clonotype was recorded once. V is TRBV9 and J is TRBJ2-3, with D possibly being TRBD1 (5 bases). The CDR3 has 16 amino acids. In germline, CDR1 is SGDLS, CDR2 YYNGEE. Trimming took 0 bases from V and 5 from J, leaving 16 bases between them. The CDR3 coding sequence is TGTGCCAGCAGCGTAGATGACAGCTCCCTGGGAGATACGCAGTATTTT. It encodes CASSVDDSSLGDTQYF.

V is TRBV2 and J is TRBJ2-7; 9 bases are shared with TRBD1. The CDR3 totals 17 residues. Germline V lookup: CDR1 SNHLY, CDR2 FYNNEI. Germline trimming cut 3 bases from V and 7 bases from J; bases unmatched to any gene: 16. The CDR3 region is CASSDIAPGTGKDEQYF. DNA for the CDR3: TGTGCCAGCAGTGATATCGCCCCCGGGACAGGGAAGGATGAGCAGTACTTC.

Only a few counts were recorded for this clonotype. V is TRBV10-3 and J is TRBJ2-4; TRBD2 is a possible D gene (6 bases). Trimming removed 10 bases from V and 0 bases from J, with 13 bases in between. CDR3 length: 14 residues. Germline V lookup: CDR1 ENHRY, CDR2 SYGVKD. The CDR3 reads CATGGGIAKNIQYF. As DNA, the CDR3 is TGTGCCACGGGCGGAGGGATAGCCAAAAACATTCAGTACTTC.

This clonotype has a count of ten or more. The chain recombines TRBV7-2 with TRBJ1-1; possibly TRBD1 for D (5 bases). The CDR3 spans 18 residues. V lost 8 bases and J 0 bases, leaving 25 bases between the germline ends. CDR1 is SGHTA and CDR2 is FQGNSA in the germline V gene. CDR3 sequence: CASQRGGDGRVVNTEAFF. CDR3 in DNA: TGTGCCAGCCAACGGGGAGGGGACGGACGGGTAGTGAACACTGAAGCTTTCTTT.

The chain joins TRBV19 to TRBJ2-3; no definite D call. CDR3 length: 14 amino acids. V lost 2 bases and J lost 2, with 8 bases in between. The germline V gene has CDR1 LNHDA and CDR2 SQIVND (reference sequence). The CDR3 loop reads CASSIFENTDTQYF. The CDR3 bases are TGTGCCAGTAGTATATTCGAAAACACAGATACGCAGTATTTT.

This clonotype was picked up many times. The chain combines TRBV27 with TRBJ2-5; 7 nucleotides align to TRBD1. The CDR3 runs to 17 residues. Per the germline V gene, CDR1 is MNHEY and CDR2 is SMNVEV (reference sequence). J was trimmed by 5 bases and V by 5 bases; bases with no gene match: 17. As DNA, the CDR3 is TGTGCCAGCAGTCCCGAGTATGGGACAGCCTGGTTGGAGACCCAGTACTTC. It yields the protein CASSPEYGTAWLETQYF.

This clonotype was counted ten times or more. This rearrangement joins TRBV7-9 to TRBJ1-1; maybe TRBD1 (6 bases). There are 16 residues in the CDR3. Germline values: CDR1 SEHNR, CDR2 FQNEAQ (reference sequence). Trimming took 0 bases from V and 5 from J, leaving 16 bases between them. CDR3 DNA: TGTGCCAGCAGCTTAGCGGAAGGCCTTAGGGGGACTGAAGCTTTCTTT. Amino acid sequence: CASSLAEGLRGTEAFF.

This clonotype was counted ten times or more. At one of its ends the junction is not consistent with the germline gene, which may arise from a read error. The chain couples TRBV27 to TRBJ1-6; TRBD1 aligns across 7 bases. The germline gives CDR1 MNHEY, CDR2 SMNVEV (reference sequence). CDR3 size: 16 residues. The CDR3, as DNA: TGTGCCAGCAGTTCCCCTCGACAGGGTTATACTTCACCCCTCCACTTT. This encodes CASSSPRQGYTSPLHF.

This clonotype was seen a few times. This sequence joins TRBV20-1 and TRBJ2-7; TRBD1 might be the D (6 bases). The CDR3 extends over 11 amino acids. Germline V lookup: CDR1 DFQATT, CDR2 SNEGSKA (reference sequence). Trimming took 3 bases from V and 7 from J, leaving 10 bases between them. The CDR3: CSARSGHEQYF. For the CDR3, the DNA is TGCAGTGCTAGGTCGGGACATGAGCAGTACTTC.

The sample holds many counts of this clonotype. The gene calls are TRBV19 and TRBJ2-3, with 8 bases that match TRBD2. Unmatched junction bases numbered 12, after V lost 5 bases and J lost 2 bases. CDR3 length: 17 residues. Germline CDR1 LNHDA, CDR2 SQIVND (reference sequence). CDR3 bases: TGTGCCAGTAGTTGGAGAACCGGGAGGGTTGACACAGATACGCAGTATTTT. Protein product: CASSWRTGRVDTDTQYF.

This clonotype was seen many times. This rearrangement joins TRBV5-1 to TRBJ2-1; 8 bases fit TRBD2. Looked up from germline, CDR1 is SGHRS and CDR2 is YFSETQ. The CDR3 loop spans 17 amino acids. Trimming cost V 0 bases and J 0 bases; bases outside gene matches: 5. The CDR3 DNA reads as TGCGCCAGCAGCTTGGAAGCGGGGGTAAGCTCCTACAATGAGCAGTTCTTC. Amino acids: CASSLEAGVSSYNEQFF.

The CDR3 loop is CASSLNGHGTQPQHF. The CDR3 nucleotides read TGTGCCAGCAGCCTAAACGGCCATGGCACTCAGCCCCAGCATTTT. The J gene is TRBJ1-5, the V gene TRBV7-9; no reliable D call. The CDR3 runs to 15 residues. CDR1 is SEHNR, CDR2 FQNEAQ, per germline (reference sequence). Deletions cut 5 bases from V and 6 bases from J, with 17 bases between.

The chain couples TRBV29-1 to TRBJ2-7, with 8 bases aligning to TRBD2. CDR1 SQVTM and CDR2 ANQGSEA come from the germline V gene. V was clipped by 5 bases and J by 6 bases; unmatched bases: 9. CDR3 length equals 13 residues. Here the CDR3 DNA reads TGCAGCGTTATAGCGGGATCATTTTCCGAGCAGTACTTC. Translated: CSVIAGSFSEQYF.

This clonotype appeared many times. The chain is built from TRBV20-1 and TRBJ2-7, with TRBD2 matching 9 bases. Germline V lookup: CDR1 DFQATT, CDR2 SNEGSKA (reference sequence). Unmatched junction bases numbered 14, after V lost 2 bases and J lost 6 bases. The CDR3 is made up of 16 amino acids. DNA of the CDR3: TGCAGTGCTAGATTGATAGTAGCGGGAGACAACGGCGAGCAGTACTTC. Translated: CSARLIVAGDNGEQYF.

The chain uses TRBV4-2 and TRBJ1-3; 7 positions agree with TRBD1. The germline CDR1 and CDR2 sequences are LGHNA and YNFKEQ. The CDR3 runs to 15 residues. V lost 4 bases to trimming and J lost 2 bases; unmatched junction nucleotides: 5. CDR3 protein: CASSPKGGPGNTIYF. The CDR3 coding sequence is TGTGCCAGCAGCCCCAAAGGGGGCCCTGGAAACACCATATATTTT.

This clonotype occurred many times. The chain employs TRBV11-2 and TRBJ2-7; 8 nucleotides align to TRBD1. Germline CDR1 is SGHAT and CDR2 is FQNNGV. V lost 4 bases and J lost 2; bases outside the gene matches: 10. This CDR3 has 16 residues. The CDR3 sequence: CASSSVAGGIPYEQYF. DNA for the CDR3: TGTGCCAGCAGCTCCGTCGCAGGGGGCATTCCCTACGAGCAGTACTTC.

This clonotype was detected only a few times. V and J are TRBV6-2 or TRBV6-3 and TRBJ1-1; the match to TRBD1 covers 7 bases. The germline V gene encodes CDR1 MNHEY and CDR2 SVGEGT. Losses at the gene ends were 0 bases for V and 5 bases for J; bases not matched to a gene: 6. The CDR3 consists of 15 residues. The CDR3 coding sequence is TGTGCCAGCAGTTACTCTTTGACAGGGAGAACTGAAGCTTTCTTT. It yields the protein CASSYSLTGRTEAFF.

This clonotype was seen a few times. V is TRBV28 and J is TRBJ2-1; TRBD2 agrees at 11 bases. Trimming at V came to 0 bases and at J to 5 bases, leaving 3 bases not matched to a gene. Germline V lookup: CDR1 MDHEN, CDR2 SYDVKM. This CDR3 has 16 amino acids. This CDR3 is CASSLWGTSGNNEQFF. DNA of the CDR3: TGTGCCAGCAGTTTATGGGGGACTAGCGGCAACAATGAGCAGTTCTTC.

This clonotype was seen more than once but under ten times. The chain recombines TRBV9 with TRBJ2-1, with D uncertain. Germline CDR1 reads SGDLS; CDR2 reads YYNGEE. The germline V and J ends were trimmed by 0 bases and 1 base, with 8 bases remaining between them. CDR3 length: 15 amino acids. CDR3 nucleotides: TGTGCCAGCAGCGTAGGAGCGATTTCCTACAATGAGCAGTTCTTC. It translates to CASSVGAISYNEQFF.

V usage is TRBV28 and J usage is TRBJ1-5; TRBD1 might be the D (5 bases). The CDR3 is 14 residues long. CDR1 and CDR2 (germline): MDHEN, SYDVKM. V dropped 5 bases and J dropped 4 bases, with 12 bases sitting between them. DNA for the CDR3: TGTGCCAGCAGTCATGGGACGGGGAATCAGCCCCAGCATTTT. Its translation is CASSHGTGNQPQHF.

The rearrangement uses TRBV9 and TRBJ2-1; possibly TRBD2 for D (6 bases). The germline V gene has CDR1 SGDLS and CDR2 YYNGEE. V lost 3 bases, J lost 5 bases, and 18 bases lay in between. The CDR3 sequence is 16 residues long. This chain's CDR3 is CASSARLVNDHNEQFF. The CDR3 DNA reads as TGTGCCAGCAGCGCACGACTAGTTAATGATCACAATGAGCAGTTCTTC.

The V gene is TRBV5-8, the J gene TRBJ1-1; D unresolved. V lost 0 bases, J lost 2 bases, and 11 bases lay in between. This CDR3 is 15 amino acids long. Germline CDR1 SGHTS, CDR2 YDEGEE. The CDR3 DNA sequence: TGTGCCAGCAGCTTGGTCGGAACCAAAAACACTGAAGCTTTCTTT. It codes for CASSLVGTKNTEAFF.

The V and J genes are TRBV7-2 and TRBJ2-2, with D hard to call. V lost 6 bases and J lost 6, with 14 bases in between. The CDR3 has 14 amino acids. Germline V lookup: CDR1 SGHTA, CDR2 FQGNSA. The CDR3 sequence is CASRTDLEAGELFF. The CDR3 DNA sequence: TGTGCCAGCAGAACGGACCTCGAGGCCGGGGAGCTGTTTTTT.

The chain joins TRBV9 to TRBJ2-7; D possibly corresponds to TRBD1 (6 bases). V lost 0 bases to trimming and J lost 0 bases, with 10 bases between them. The CDR3 length is 15 residues. Germline V gene data show CDR1 as SGDLS and CDR2 as YYNGEE. CDR3 residues: CASSVVQGHSYEQYF. The CDR3 region has the DNA TGTGCCAGCAGCGTAGTACAGGGACACTCCTACGAGCAGTACTTC.

J is TRBJ2-7 and V is TRBV6-2 or TRBV6-3; 8 nucleotides agree with TRBD1. Germline loops: CDR1 MNHEY, CDR2 SVGEGT. V shed 5 bases and J 7 bases; nucleotides not matched to a gene: 13. This CDR3 comprises 15 residues. The CDR3 DNA reads as TGTGCCAGCAGTAGAATCGGGACAGGACTCTGGGAGCAGTACTTC. Its translation: CASSRIGTGLWEQYF.